Here is one T cell receptor beta chain with its context. The data belong to a study of PD-1 blockade in classical Hodgkin lymphoma. The time point here: cycle 4 day 1 (C4D1), after 5 to 7 weeks of nivolumab. After autologous stem cell transplantation all patients relapsed, and prior brentuximab vedotin exposure differed between cohorts. TCRdb's copy holds only in-frame clones and misses some; the assay was immunoSEQ multiplex PCR. Of under 20,000 clones listed, 76% are singletons. Looked up from germline, CDR1 is SGHTA and CDR2 is FQGNSA. Trimming removed 0 bases from V and 4 bases from J, with 9 bases in between. This CDR3 is built from 15 residues.

This TCR came from a human donor with classical Hodgkin lymphoma. V usage is TRBV7-2 and J usage is TRBJ1-4; D might be TRBD1 (5 bases). Sequencing used peripheral blood mononuclear cells (PBMCs), obtained before the fourth cycle of nivolumab. CDR3 DNA: TGTGCCAGCAGCTTAGCGGGGGGATTTAATGAAAAACTGTTTTTT. It yields the protein CASSLAGGFNEKLFF.